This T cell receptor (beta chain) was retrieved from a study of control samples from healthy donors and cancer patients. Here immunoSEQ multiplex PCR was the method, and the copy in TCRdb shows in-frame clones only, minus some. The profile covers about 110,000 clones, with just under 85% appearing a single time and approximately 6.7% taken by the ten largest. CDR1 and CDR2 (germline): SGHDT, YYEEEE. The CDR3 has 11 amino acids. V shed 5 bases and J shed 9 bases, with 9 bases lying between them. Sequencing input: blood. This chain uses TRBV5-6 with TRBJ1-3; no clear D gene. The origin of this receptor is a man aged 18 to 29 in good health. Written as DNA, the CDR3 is TGTGCCAGCAGAGGCCCAAGCACCATATATTTT. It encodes CASRGPSTIYF.